The source of this T cell receptor (beta chain) is a study of T cells in localized non-small cell lung cancer. The CDR3 runs 14 residues. Trimming removed 5 bases at V and 0 bases at J, with 10 bases between. The germline V gene encodes CDR1 SGHNT and CDR2 YENEEA. Profiled with immunoSEQ multiplex PCR; TCRdb holds only in-frame clones, not every one. The data hold around 2,500 clones, with about 20% observed a single time. According to the study, adjacent lung free of atypia was obtained at least 2 cm from the tumor margin. This clone counts as medium-sized. Its antigen is as yet unknown. The sample contains more than one DNA sequence encoding this CDR3. Study-wide results and limits: A median of approximately 60 of the top 100 tumor clones appeared in adjacent lung, which was paired and uninvolved. Elevated blood T cell density was associated with longer overall survival.

This TCR was recovered from a male donor aged 60 or older with stage I squamous cell lung carcinoma. Here the sequenced sample was normal lung tissue next to the tumor, taken before any cancer treatment. The V call is TRBV11-3, the J call TRBJ2-5; D may match TRBD1 or TRBD2 (5 bases each). This CDR3 reads CASSLRGNQETQYF. For the CDR3, the DNA is TGTGCCAGCAGCCTGAGGGGCAACCAAGAGACCCAGTACTTC.